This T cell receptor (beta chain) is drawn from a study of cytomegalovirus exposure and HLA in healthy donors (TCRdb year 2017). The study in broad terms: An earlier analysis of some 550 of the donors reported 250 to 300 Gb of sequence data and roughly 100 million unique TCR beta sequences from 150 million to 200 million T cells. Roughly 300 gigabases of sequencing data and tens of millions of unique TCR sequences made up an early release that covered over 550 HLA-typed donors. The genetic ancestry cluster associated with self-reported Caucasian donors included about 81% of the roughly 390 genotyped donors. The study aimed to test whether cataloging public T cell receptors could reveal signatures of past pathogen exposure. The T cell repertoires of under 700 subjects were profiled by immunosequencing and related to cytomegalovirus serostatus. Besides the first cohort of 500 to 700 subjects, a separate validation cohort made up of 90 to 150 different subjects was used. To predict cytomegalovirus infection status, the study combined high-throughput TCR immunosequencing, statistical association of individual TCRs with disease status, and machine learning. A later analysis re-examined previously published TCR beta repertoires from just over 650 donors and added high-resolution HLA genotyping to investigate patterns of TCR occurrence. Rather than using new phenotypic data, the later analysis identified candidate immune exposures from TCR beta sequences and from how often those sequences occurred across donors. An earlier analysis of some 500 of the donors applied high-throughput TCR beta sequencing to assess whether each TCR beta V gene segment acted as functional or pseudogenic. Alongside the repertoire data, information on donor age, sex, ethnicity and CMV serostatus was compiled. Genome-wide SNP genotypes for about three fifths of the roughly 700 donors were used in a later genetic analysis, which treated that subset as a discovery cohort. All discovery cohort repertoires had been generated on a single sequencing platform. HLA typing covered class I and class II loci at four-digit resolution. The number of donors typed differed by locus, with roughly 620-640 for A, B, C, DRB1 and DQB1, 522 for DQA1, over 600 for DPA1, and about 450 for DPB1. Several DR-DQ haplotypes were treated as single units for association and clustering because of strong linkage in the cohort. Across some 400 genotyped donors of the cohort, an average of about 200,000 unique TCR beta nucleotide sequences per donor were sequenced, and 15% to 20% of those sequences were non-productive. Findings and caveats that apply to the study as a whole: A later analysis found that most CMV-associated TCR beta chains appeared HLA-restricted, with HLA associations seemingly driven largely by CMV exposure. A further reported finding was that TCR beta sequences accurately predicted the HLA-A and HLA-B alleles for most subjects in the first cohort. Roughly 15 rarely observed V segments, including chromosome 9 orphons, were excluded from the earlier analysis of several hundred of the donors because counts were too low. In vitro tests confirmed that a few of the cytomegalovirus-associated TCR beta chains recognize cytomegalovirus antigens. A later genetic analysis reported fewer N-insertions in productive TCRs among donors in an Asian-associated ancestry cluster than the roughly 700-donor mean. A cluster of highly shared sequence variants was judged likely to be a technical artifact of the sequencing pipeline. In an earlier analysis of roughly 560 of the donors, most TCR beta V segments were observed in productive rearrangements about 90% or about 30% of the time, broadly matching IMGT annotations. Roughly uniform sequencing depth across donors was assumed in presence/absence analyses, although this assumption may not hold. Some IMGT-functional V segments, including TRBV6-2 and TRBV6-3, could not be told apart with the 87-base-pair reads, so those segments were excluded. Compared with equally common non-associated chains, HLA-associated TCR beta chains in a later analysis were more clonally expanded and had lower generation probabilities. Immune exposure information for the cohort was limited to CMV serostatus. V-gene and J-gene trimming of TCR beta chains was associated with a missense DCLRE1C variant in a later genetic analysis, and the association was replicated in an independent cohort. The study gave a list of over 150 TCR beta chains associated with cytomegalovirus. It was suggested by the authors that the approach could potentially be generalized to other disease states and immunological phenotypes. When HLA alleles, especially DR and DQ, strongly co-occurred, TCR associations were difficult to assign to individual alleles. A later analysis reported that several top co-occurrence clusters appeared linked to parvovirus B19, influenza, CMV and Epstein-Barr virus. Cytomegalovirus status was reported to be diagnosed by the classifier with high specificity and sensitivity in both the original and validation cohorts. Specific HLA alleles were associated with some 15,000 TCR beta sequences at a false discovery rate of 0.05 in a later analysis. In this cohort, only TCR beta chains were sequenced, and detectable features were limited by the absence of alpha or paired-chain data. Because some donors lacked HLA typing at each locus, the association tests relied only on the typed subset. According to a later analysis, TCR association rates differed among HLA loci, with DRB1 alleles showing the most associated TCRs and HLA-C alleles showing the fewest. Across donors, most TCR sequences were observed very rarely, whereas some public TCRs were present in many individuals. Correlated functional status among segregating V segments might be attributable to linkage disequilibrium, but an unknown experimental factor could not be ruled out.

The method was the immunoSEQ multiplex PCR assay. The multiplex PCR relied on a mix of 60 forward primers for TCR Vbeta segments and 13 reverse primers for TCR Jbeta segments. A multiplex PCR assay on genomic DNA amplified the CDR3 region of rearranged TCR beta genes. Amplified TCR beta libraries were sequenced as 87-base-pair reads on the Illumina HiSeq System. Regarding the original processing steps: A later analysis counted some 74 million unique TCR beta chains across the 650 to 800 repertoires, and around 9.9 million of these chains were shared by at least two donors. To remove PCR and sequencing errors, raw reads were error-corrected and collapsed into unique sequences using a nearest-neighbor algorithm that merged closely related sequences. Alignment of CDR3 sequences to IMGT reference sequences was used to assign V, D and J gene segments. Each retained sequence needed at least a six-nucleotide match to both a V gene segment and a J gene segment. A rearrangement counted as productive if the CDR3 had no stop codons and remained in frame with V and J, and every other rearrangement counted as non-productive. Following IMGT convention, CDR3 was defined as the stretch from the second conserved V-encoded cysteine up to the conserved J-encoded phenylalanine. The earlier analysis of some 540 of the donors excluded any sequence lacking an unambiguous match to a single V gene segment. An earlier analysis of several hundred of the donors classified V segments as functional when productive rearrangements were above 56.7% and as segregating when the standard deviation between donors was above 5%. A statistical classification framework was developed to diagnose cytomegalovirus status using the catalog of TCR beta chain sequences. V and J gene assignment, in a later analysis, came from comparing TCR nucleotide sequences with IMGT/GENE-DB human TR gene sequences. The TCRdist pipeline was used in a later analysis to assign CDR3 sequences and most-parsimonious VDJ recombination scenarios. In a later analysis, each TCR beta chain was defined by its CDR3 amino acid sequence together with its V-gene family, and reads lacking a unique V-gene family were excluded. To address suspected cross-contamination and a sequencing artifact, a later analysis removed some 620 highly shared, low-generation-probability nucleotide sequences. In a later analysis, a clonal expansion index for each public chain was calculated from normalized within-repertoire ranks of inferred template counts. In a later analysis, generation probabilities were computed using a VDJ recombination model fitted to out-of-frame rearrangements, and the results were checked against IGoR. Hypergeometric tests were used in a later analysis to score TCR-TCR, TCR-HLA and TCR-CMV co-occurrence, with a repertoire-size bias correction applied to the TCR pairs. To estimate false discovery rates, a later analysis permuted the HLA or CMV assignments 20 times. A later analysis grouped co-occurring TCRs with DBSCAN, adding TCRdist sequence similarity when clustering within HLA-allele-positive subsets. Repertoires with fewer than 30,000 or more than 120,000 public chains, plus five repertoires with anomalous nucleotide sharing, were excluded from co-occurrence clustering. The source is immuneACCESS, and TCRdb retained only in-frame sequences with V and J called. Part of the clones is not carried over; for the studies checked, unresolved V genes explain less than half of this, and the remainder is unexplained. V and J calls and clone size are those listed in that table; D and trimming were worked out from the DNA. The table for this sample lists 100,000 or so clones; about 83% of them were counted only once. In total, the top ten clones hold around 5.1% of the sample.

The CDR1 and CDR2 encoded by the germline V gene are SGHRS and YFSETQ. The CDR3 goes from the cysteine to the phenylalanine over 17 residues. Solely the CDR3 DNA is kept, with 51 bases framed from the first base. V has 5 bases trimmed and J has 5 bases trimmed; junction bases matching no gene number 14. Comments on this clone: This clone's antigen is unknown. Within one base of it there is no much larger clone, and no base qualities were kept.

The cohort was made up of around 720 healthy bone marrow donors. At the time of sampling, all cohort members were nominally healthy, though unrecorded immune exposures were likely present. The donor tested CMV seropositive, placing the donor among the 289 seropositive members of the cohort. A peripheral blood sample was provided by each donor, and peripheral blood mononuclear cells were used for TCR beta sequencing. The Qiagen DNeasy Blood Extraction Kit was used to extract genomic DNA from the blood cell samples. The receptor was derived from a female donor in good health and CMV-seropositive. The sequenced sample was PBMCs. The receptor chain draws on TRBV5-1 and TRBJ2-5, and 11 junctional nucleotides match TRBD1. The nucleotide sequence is TGCGCCAGCAGGCGGAGGACCGGGACAGGGGGTAAGGAGACCCAGTACTTC. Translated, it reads CASRRRTGTGGKETQYF.